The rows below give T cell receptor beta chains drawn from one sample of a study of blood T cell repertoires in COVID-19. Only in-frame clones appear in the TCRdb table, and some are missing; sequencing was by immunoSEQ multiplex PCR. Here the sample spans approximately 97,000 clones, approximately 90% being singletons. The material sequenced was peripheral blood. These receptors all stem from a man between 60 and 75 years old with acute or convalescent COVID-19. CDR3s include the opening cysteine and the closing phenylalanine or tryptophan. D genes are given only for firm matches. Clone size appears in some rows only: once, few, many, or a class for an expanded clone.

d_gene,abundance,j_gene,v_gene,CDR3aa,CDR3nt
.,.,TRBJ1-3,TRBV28,CASSLSGGGGVRNTIYF,TGTGCCAGCAGTTTAAGTGGCGGGGGGGGAGTAAGAAACACCATATATTTT
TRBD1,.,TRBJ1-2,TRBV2,CASSGRDRGYGYTF,TGTGCCAGCAGTGGCCGGGACAGGGGCTATGGCTACACCTTC
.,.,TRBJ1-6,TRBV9,CASSVGQFGSPLHF,TGTGCCAGCAGCGTAGGTCAGTTTGGTTCACCCCTCCACTTT
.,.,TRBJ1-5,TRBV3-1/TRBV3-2,CASSQDSGARQPQHF,TGTGCCAGCAGCCAAGATTCAGGTGCGAGACAGCCCCAGCATTTT
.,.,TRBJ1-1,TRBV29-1,CSVDRGTEAFF,TGCAGCGTTGACAGGGGCACTGAAGCTTTCTTT
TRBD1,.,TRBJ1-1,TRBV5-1,CASSLGTGTGYGVGAFF,TGCGCCAGCAGCTTGGGGACGGGGACAGGGTACGGGGTAGGAGCTTTCTTT
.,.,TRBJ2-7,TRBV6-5,CASSSTGVYEQYF,TGTGCCAGCAGCTCGACAGGCGTCTACGAGCAGTACTTC
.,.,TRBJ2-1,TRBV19,CATGGSSYNEQFF,TGTGCCACTGGGGGGTCCTCCTACAATGAGCAGTTCTTC
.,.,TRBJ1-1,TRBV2,CASSRTQREAFF,TGTGCCAGCAGTCGGACTCAACGAGAAGCTTTCTTT
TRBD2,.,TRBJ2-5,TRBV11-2,CASSPRTSGGGETQYF,TGTGCCAGCAGCCCCCGGACTAGCGGGGGTGGGGAGACCCAGTACTTC
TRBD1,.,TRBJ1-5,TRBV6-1,CASSEATGHQPQHF,TGTGCCAGCAGTGAAGCGACAGGGCATCAGCCCCAGCATTTT
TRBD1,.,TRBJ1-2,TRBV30,CAWSYGQGGGYTF,TGTGCCTGGAGTTACGGACAGGGAGGTGGCTACACCTTC
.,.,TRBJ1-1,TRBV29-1,CSVVGLTRGTEAFF,TGCAGCGTTGTCGGGCTTACTAGGGGGACTGAAGCTTTCTTT
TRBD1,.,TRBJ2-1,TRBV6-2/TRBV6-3,CASSYRDRGRNEQFF,TGTGCCAGCAGTTACCGGGACAGGGGGCGAAATGAGCAGTTCTTC
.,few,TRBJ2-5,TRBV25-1,CASSLERGTQYF,TGTGCCAGCAGTTTAGAACGGGGGACCCAGTACTTC
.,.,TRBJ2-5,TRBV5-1,CASSLGAAETQYF,TGCGCCAGCAGCTTGGGGGCCGCGGAGACCCAGTACTTC
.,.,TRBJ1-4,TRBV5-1,CASSWGTPNNEKLFF,TGCGCCAGCAGCTGGGGGACACCAAATAATGAAAAACTGTTTTTT